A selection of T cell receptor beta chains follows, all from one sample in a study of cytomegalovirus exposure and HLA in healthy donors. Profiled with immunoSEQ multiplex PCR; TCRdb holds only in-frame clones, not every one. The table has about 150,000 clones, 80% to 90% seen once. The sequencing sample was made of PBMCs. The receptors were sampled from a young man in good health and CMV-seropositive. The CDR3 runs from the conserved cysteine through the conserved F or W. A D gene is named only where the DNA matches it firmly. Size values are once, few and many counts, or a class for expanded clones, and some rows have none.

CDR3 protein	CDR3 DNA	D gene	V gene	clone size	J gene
CASSPAVWQGGLTQYF	TGTGCCAGCAGCCCAGCTGTTTGGCAAGGGGGTCTCACGCAGTATTTT	-	TRBV11-3	-	TRBJ2-3
CASSYSRGSAIYGYTF	TGTGCCAGCAGTTACTCGAGAGGGAGTGCAATCTATGGCTACACCTTC	-	TRBV6-5	once	TRBJ1-2
CASSPQSGDTEAFF	TGTGCCAGCTCACCACAGAGCGGGGACACTGAAGCTTTCTTT	-	TRBV18	-	TRBJ1-1
CASSSRTGDTEAFF	TGTGCCAGCAGCTCTAGGACAGGGGACACTGAAGCTTTCTTT	TRBD1	TRBV7-2	once	TRBJ1-1
CASSLATSYEQYF	TGTGCCAGCAGCTTAGCTACTAGCTACGAGCAGTACTTC	-	TRBV7-9	-	TRBJ2-7
CASSQGQGIYNEQFF	TGCGCCAGCAGCCAAGGACAGGGGATTTACAATGAGCAGTTCTTC	TRBD1	TRBV4-3	-	TRBJ2-1
CASSNRGGSEQFF	TGTGCCAGCAGTAACCGAGGGGGCAGCGAGCAGTTCTTC	TRBD1	TRBV27	-	TRBJ2-1
CSVGVAGSSNNEQFF	TGCAGCGTTGGGGTAGCGGGATCATCAAACAATGAGCAGTTCTTC	TRBD2	TRBV29-1	-	TRBJ2-1
CASSLVGQGAHGRGYTF	TGTGCCAGCAGCTTGGTCGGGCAGGGGGCGCACGGACGTGGCTACACCTTC	TRBD1	TRBV5-6	-	TRBJ1-2
CASSLAEGSEKLFF	TGCGCCAGCAGCTTGGCGGAGGGGAGTGAAAAACTGTTTTTT	-	TRBV5-1	-	TRBJ1-4
CASSLEGIGVDEQFF	TGTGCCAGCAGCTTGGAGGGGATAGGGGTCGATGAGCAGTTCTTC	-	TRBV7-9	-	TRBJ2-1
CASSVSRGSYNEQFF	TGTGCCAGCAGTGTTTCCAGGGGGTCCTACAATGAGCAGTTCTTC	TRBD1	TRBV2	-	TRBJ2-1
CASSEGTSPLSTDTQYF	TGTGCCAGCAGCGAGGGGACTAGTCCCCTTAGCACAGATACGCAGTATTTT	TRBD2	TRBV9	-	TRBJ2-3
CASSDGQIAFF	TGTGCCAGCAGCGATGGACAGATCGCTTTCTTT	-	TRBV7-9	-	TRBJ1-1
CASSQGYARGNTEAFF	TGCGCCAGCAGCCAAGGCTATGCCAGGGGGAACACTGAAGCTTTCTTT	-	TRBV4-3	-	TRBJ1-1
CASSPRLSETQYF	TGTGCCAGCTCACCACGTCTATCGGAGACCCAGTACTTC	-	TRBV18	-	TRBJ2-5
CASSYPPPRSGGNSGELFF	TGTGCCAGCAGCTACCCACCGCCTCGTAGCGGGGGGAATTCCGGGGAGCTGTTTTTT	TRBD2	TRBV7-9	-	TRBJ2-2